A selection of T cell receptor beta chains follows, all from one sample in a study of cytomegalovirus exposure and HLA in healthy donors. Profiled with immunoSEQ multiplex PCR; TCRdb holds only in-frame clones, not every one. The table includes over 130,000 clones, around three fifths detected once. Specimen: PBMCs. These receptors were taken from a male donor in good health and CMV-seronegative. CDR3s leave out the opening cysteine and the closing phenylalanine or tryptophan. D genes are given only for firm matches. Clone size is not always given. Where it is, it says once, few, many or a class for expanded clones.

TRBJ1-6,TRBV18,few,-,ASSPRRQQVVREPSYNSPLH
TRBJ1-1,TRBV11-2,-,TRBD1,ASSPGTGGWAF
TRBJ1-5,TRBV6-1,once,-,ASSEFTGSYQPQH
TRBJ1-2,TRBV4-2,few,-,ASSQAQATLGGYGYT
TRBJ2-7,TRBV6-5,-,-,ASSYSGGSSYEQY
TRBJ1-1,TRBV7-9,-,TRBD1,SSSLFGTGGTEAF
TRBJ2-7,TRBV19,-,-,ASSGNSRGSYEQY
TRBJ2-7,TRBV5-1,-,TRBD2,ASSWASGGNPSYEQY
TRBJ1-2,TRBV19,few,-,ASSIEGGNYGYT
TRBJ2-7,TRBV11-2,-,-,ASSPTTGVDEQY
TRBJ2-3,TRBV4-1,-,-,ASSQVGGASTDTQY
TRBJ2-5,TRBV2,-,TRBD1,ASSEGQGRETQY
TRBJ1-2,TRBV29-1,-,-,SVEEPGGYGYP
TRBJ1-1,TRBV6-1,-,TRBD1,ASSEVAVVLAGGGEAF
TRBJ1-1,TRBV5-1,-,-,ASSFQTNTEAF
TRBJ2-2,TRBV6-4,-,TRBD1,ASSEDRVTGELF
TRBJ2-1,TRBV6-6,-,-,ASSWRDNEQF
TRBJ1-2,TRBV2,-,TRBD1,ASRPPGQGDGYT
TRBJ1-4,TRBV5-1,-,-,ASSLAVEQGGEKLF
TRBJ1-5,TRBV7-2,once,TRBD1,ASSLTGPNQPQH
TRBJ2-2,TRBV5-4,-,-,ASSKQNTGELF
TRBJ2-3,TRBV7-9,-,-,ASRRDRLTDTQY
TRBJ2-2,TRBV6-1,-,TRBD1,ASSEARYGTGYTGELF
TRBJ2-7,TRBV5-6,-,-,ASSLLVANEQY
TRBJ1-2,TRBV11-2,once,-,ASSSTGSYLYGYT
TRBJ2-7,TRBV29-1,-,TRBD1,SVGDGRTGNEQY
TRBJ2-5,TRBV4-1,-,TRBD2,ASSQGTSVQETQY
TRBJ1-4,TRBV18,-,-,ASSPRDSTNEKLF
TRBJ1-1,TRBV6-5,few,TRBD1,ATTRTGNTEAF
TRBJ2-5,TRBV10-2,-,TRBD1,ASSEPGQGETQY
TRBJ1-1,TRBV5-1,-,-,ASSLQQKTEAF
TRBJ2-3,TRBV7-3,-,TRBD1,ATSSLGQPSDTQY
TRBJ1-5,TRBV7-2,-,-,ANSLGWAQPQH
TRBJ1-2,TRBV11-2,-,TRBD1,ASSLDGTGGGGYGYT
TRBJ2-7,TRBV5-8,few,TRBD2,ASRRGGVNEQY
TRBJ2-7,TRBV6-6,-,TRBD1,ASIIGQGSYEQY
TRBJ2-7,TRBV5-1,-,TRBD1,ASSLDRVGEQY
TRBJ1-5,TRBV6-6,once,-,ASSPRSVGQPQH
TRBJ1-2,TRBV7-6,-,-,ASSLGQYGYT
TRBJ1-1,TRBV19,few,TRBD1,ASSKQGATEAF
TRBJ1-2,TRBV14,-,-,ASSPGQIKNYGYT
TRBJ2-7,TRBV20-1,few,-,SASVGAEQY
TRBJ1-5,TRBV19,-,-,ASSLQGNQPQH
TRBJ1-6,TRBV7-2,few,TRBD1,ASSLDGQAPSSPLH
TRBJ2-1,TRBV5-1,few,TRBD2,ASSLVGTSGGYEQF
TRBJ1-5,TRBV27,-,-,ASSWTENQPQH
TRBJ2-3,TRBV2,-,-,ASRLDTDTDTQY
TRBJ2-5,TRBV14,-,-,ASSQDLLQGRETQY
TRBJ2-3,TRBV7-9,few,-,ASSLGLDPDTQY
TRBJ1-3,TRBV7-2,-,-,ASSLVVAGVNTIY
TRBJ2-3,TRBV30,-,-,AWSGQGTDTQY
TRBJ2-2,TRBV5-1,-,-,ASSLDAPNTGELF
-,TRBV30,-,-,AWSKFFRGSYEQY
TRBJ2-7,TRBV28,-,TRBD2,ASSSPGLAYEQY
TRBJ2-1,TRBV30,-,-,AWSGLGVLYNEQF